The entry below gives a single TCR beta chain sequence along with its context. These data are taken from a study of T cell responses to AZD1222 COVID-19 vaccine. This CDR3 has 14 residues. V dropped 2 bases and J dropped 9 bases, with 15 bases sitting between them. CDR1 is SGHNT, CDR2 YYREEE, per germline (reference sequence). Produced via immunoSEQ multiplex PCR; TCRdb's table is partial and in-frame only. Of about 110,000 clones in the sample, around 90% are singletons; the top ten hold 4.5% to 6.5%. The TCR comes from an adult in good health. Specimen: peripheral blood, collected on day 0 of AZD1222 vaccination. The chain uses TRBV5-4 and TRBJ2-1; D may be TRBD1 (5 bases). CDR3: CASSLYTTVGEQFF. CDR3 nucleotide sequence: TGTGCCAGCAGCTTATACACGACAGTTGGTGAGCAGTTCTTC.